Given below is one T cell receptor (beta chain) in context. The antigen remains unidentified. This record belongs to a study of OX40 agonist ivuxolimab in advanced cancers. Study-wide points: Expanded peripheral T cells had an undetermined antigen specificity.

Measured with immunoSEQ multiplex PCR; TCRdb has only the in-frame clones, and not every one. Seen here are tens of thousands of clones, roughly four fifths observed once, and the top ten hold roughly 20%. This TCR was recovered from an adult with an advanced solid tumor such as melanoma, head and neck, liver or kidney cancer. Sequencing used CD4+ or CD8+ T cells sorted from blood, obtained in a trial of the OX40 agonist ivuxolimab.

The CDR3 spells CSVVAGGYGYTF. As DNA, the CDR3 is TGCAGCGTTGTGGCAGGGGGCTATGGCTACACCTTC. The gene calls are TRBV29-1 and TRBJ1-2; 7 bases match TRBD1. Germline CDR1 and CDR2: SQVTM and ANQGSEA. Losses at the gene ends were 4 bases for V and 4 bases for J; bases not matched to a gene: 3. CDR3 length: 12 amino acids.